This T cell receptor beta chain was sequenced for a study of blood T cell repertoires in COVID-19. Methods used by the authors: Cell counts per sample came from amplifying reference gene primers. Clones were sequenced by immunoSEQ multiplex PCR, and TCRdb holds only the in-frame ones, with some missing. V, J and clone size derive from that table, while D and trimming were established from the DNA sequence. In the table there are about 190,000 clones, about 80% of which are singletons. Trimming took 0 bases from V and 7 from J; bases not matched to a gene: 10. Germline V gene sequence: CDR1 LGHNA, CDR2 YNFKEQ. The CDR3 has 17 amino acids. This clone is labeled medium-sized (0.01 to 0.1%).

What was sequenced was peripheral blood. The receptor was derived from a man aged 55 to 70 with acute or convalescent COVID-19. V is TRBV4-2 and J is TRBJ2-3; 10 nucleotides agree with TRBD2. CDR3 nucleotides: TGTGCCAGCAGCCAAGATGGGCCTAGCGGGGGTGCGAATACGCAGTATTTT. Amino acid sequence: CASSQDGPSGGANTQYF.